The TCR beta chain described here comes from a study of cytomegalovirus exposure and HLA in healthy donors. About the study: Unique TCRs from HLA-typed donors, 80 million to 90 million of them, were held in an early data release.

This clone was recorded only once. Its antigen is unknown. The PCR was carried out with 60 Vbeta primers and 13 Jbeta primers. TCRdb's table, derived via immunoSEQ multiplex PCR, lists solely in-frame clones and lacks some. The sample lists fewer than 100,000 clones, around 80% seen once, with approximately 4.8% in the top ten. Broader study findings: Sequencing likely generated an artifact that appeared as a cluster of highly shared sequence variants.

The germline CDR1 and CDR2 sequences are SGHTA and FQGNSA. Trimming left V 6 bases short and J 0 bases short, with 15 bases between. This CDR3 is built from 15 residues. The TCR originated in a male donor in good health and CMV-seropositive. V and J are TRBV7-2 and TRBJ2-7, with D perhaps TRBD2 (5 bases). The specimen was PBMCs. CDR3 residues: CASRWTVSRSYEQYF. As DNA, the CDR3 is TGTGCCAGCAGGTGGACTGTTTCCCGCTCCTACGAGCAGTACTTC.